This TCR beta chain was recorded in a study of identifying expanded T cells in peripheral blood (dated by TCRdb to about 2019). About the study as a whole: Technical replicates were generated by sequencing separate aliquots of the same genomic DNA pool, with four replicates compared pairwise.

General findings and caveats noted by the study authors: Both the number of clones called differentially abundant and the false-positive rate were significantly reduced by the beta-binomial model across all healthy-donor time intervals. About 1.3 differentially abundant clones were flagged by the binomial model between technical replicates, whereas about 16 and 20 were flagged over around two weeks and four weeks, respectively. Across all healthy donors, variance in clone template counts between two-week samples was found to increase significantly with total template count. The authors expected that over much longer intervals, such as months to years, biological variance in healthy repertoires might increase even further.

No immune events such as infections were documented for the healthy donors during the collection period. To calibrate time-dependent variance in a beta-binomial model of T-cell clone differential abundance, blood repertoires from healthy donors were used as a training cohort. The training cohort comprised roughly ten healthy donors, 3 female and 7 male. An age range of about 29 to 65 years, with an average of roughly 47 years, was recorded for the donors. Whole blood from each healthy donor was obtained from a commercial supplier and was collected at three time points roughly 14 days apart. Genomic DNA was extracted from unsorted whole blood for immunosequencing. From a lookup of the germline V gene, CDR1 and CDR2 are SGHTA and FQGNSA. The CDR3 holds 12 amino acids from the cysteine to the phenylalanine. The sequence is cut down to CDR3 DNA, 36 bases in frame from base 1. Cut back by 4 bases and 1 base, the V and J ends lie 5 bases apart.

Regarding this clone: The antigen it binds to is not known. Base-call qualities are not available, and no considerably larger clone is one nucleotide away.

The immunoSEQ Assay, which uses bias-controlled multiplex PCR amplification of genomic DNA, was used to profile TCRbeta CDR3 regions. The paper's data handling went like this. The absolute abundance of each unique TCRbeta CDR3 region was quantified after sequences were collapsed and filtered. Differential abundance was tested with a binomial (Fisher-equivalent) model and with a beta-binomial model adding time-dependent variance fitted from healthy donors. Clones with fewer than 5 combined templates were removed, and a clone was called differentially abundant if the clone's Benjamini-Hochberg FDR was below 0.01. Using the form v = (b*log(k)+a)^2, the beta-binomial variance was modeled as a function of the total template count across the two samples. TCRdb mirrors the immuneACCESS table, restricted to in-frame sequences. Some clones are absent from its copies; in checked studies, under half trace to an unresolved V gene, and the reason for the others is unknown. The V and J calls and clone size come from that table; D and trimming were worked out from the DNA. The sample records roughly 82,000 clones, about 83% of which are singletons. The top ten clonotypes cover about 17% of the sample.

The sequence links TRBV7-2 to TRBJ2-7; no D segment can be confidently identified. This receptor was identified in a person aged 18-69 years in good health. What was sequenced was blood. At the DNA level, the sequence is TGTGCCAGCAGCTCCCTATCCTACGAGCAGTACTTC. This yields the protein CASSSLSYEQYF.